The 6 T cell receptor beta chains in this list originate from one sample, sequenced in a study of cytomegalovirus exposure and HLA in healthy donors. Libraries were prepared by immunoSEQ multiplex PCR; TCRdb keeps only in-frame clonotypes and omits some of them. The profile shows approximately 60,000 clones, around 90% of them singletons. Material for sequencing was PBMCs. Receptors were obtained from a man younger than 35 in good health and CMV-seronegative.

This clone was seen a single time. This chain links TRBV11-2 with TRBJ1-2; D is perhaps TRBD1 (5 bases). The germline CDR1 and CDR2 sequences are SGHAT and FQNNGV. The CDR3 has 18 residues. The ends were cut back, 4 bases at V and 1 base at J, with 22 bases in the middle. CDR3 DNA sequence: TGTGCCAGCAGCTCCCATTATAAGGCGTCGGGGGTTAACTATGGCTACACCTTC. Amino acid sequence: CASSSHYKASGVNYGYTF.

The rearrangement uses TRBV4-1 and TRBJ2-5; D may be TRBD2 (5 bases). V lost 3 bases to trimming and J lost 4 bases, with 15 bases between them. The CDR3 runs to 15 residues. Looked up from germline, CDR1 is MGHRA and CDR2 is YSYEKL. The CDR3, as DNA: TGCGCCAGCAGCCACCCTTTACCGAGCGGAGAGACCCAGTACTTC. Amino acids: CASSHPLPSGETQYF.

Here the CDR3 DNA reads TGTGCCAGCAGCCCCCCGGGGAGGGGGAACACCGGGGAGCTGTTTTTT. It is translated as CASSPPGRGNTGELFF. The chain recombines TRBV14 with TRBJ2-2; 7 bases align to TRBD2. V was clipped by 4 bases and J by 1 base; unmatched bases: 6. Germline loops: CDR1 SGHDN, CDR2 FVKESK. The CDR3 has 16 residues.

DNA for the CDR3: TGTGCCAGCAGTGCAAGACTAGCTCGTGTCGCTTCGGAGACCCAGTACTTC. Amino acid sequence: CASSARLARVASETQYF. The gene calls are TRBV6-1 and TRBJ2-5; 7 bases are a match to TRBD2. The CDR3 is made up of 17 amino acids. The junction had 16 bases not matched to a gene; V was cut back by 4 bases and J by 5 bases. In germline, CDR1 is MNHNS, CDR2 SASEGT.

This clone was recorded once. V gene TRBV4-2 combines with J gene TRBJ2-1, with D possibly matching TRBD2 (6 bases). V gave up 5 bases and J gave up 2 bases, with 13 bases separating them. This CDR3 region has 15 residues. Germline CDR1 LGHNA, CDR2 YNFKEQ. As DNA, the CDR3 is TGTGCCAGCAGCACCCTAGCGTCCGCCTACAATGAGCAGTTCTTC. Translation gives CASSTLASAYNEQFF.

CDR3 region: CASSSRGRRATNEKLFF. In nucleotides, the CDR3 is TGTGCCAGCAGCTCCAGGGGCCGCAGGGCAACTAATGAAAAACTGTTTTTT. The rearrangement links TRBV7-3 to TRBJ1-4, with D possibly matching TRBD1 (6 bases). The ends were cut back, 4 bases at V and 0 bases at J, with 15 bases in the middle. This CDR3 is built from 17 residues. Germline loops: CDR1 SGHTA, CDR2 FQGTGA. The full variable domain, completed using reference TRBV7-3 and TRBJ1-4, is GAGVSQTPSNKVTEKGKYVELRCDPISGHTALYWYRQSLGQGPEFLIYFQGTGAADDSGLPNDRFFAVRPEGSVSTLKIQRTERGDSAVYLCASSSRGRRATNEKLFFGSGTQLSVL.